The next 15 T cell receptor beta chains were all read from a single sample in a study of CD8 T cells in acute hepatitis C reinfection. Profiling relied on immunoSEQ multiplex PCR, and the TCRdb table lists in-frame clones only, not all of them. Of 30,000 to 40,000 clones listed, 70% to 90% are singletons. Time point indicated: naive CD8 control sorted from an acute-time-point sample. The sequencing sample was made of naive CD8+ T cells from PBMCs. These receptors originate from a woman aged 18-29 years who spontaneously cleared hepatitis C infection.

This clone turned up a few times. The genes are TRBV5-4 and TRBJ2-7, with a possible D match to TRBD2 (5 bases). The germline V gene has CDR1 SGHNT and CDR2 YYREEE (reference sequence). The V and J ends lost 4 bases and 5 bases respectively, with 13 bases between them. This CDR3 has 13 residues. CDR3 DNA: TGTGCCAGCAGCCCCTTGTCTAGCAACGAGCAGTACTTC. Protein: CASSPLSSNEQYF.

The chain has TRBV5-1 and TRBJ2-1, with D possibly called TRBD1 or TRBD2 (6 bases each). This CDR3 region has 13 residues. V was shortened by 2 bases and J by 7 bases, with 10 bases between the two germline ends. Per the germline V gene, CDR1 is SGHRS and CDR2 is YFSETQ. The CDR3 region is CASSLPGANEQFF. DNA of the CDR3: TGCGCCAGCAGCTTACCGGGGGCTAATGAGCAGTTCTTC. Combining the CDR3 with reference TRBV5-1 and TRBJ2-1 gives the whole variable domain KAGVTQTPRYLIKTRGQQVTLSCSPISGHRSVSWYQQTPGQGLQFLFEYFSETQRNKGNFPGRFSGRQFSNSRSEMNVSTLELGDSALYLCASSLPGANEQFFGPGTRLTVL.

V is TRBV19 and J is TRBJ2-1, with unresolved D. Germline V gives CDR1 LNHDA, CDR2 SQIVND (reference sequence). Deletions cut 5 bases from V and 6 bases from J, with 8 bases between. This CDR3 has 12 amino acids. The CDR3 DNA is TGTGCCAGTAGTGTCAGTCTCAATGAGCAGTTCTTC. Amino acids: CASSVSLNEQFF.

The J gene is TRBJ1-3, the V gene TRBV27; D unclear. This CDR3 region has 14 residues. CDR1 is MNHEY and CDR2 is SMNVEV in the germline V gene (reference sequence). With 3 bases removed from V and 3 bases from J, the gap between germline ends came to 9 bases. DNA of the CDR3: TGTGCCAGCAGTTTTTCGGGAAGTGGAAACACCATATATTTT. Protein product: CASSFSGSGNTIYF.

This clone has a single count. V usage is TRBV7-9 and J usage is TRBJ2-2, with 8 bases that match TRBD2. The trim removed 5 bases at V and 7 bases at J, leaving 3 bases unmatched. CDR1 and CDR2 from the germline V gene are SEHNR and FQNEAQ (reference sequence). CDR3 length equals 13 residues. CDR3 sequence reads: CASSPRGGGELFF. The DNA for the CDR3 is TGTGCCAGCAGCCCTCGGGGGGGCGGGGAGCTGTTTTTT.

The chain recombines TRBV12-5 with TRBJ2-5; D is uncertain. Germline V gene sequence: CDR1 LGHNT, CDR2 FRNRAP. V lost 2 bases, J lost 7 bases, and 11 bases lay in between. The CDR3 length is 13 residues. In nucleotides, the CDR3 is TGTGCTAGTGGTTTGAGCAGTCGCGGGACCCAGTACTTC. As protein: CASGLSSRGTQYF. Based on the CDR3 plus reference TRBV12-5 and TRBJ2-5, the full variable domain is DARVTQTPRHKVTEMGQEVTMRCQPILGHNTVFWYRQTMMQGLELLAYFRNRAPLDDSGMPKDRFSAEMPDATLATLKIQPSEPRDSAVYFCASGLSSRGTQYFGPGTRLLVL.

The V call is TRBV7-3, the J call TRBJ2-3; D perhaps matches TRBD2 (5 bases). From germline, CDR1 is SGHTA and CDR2 FQGTGA. V lost 4 bases to trimming and J lost 4 bases, with 12 bases between them. This CDR3 has 14 residues. CDR3 in amino acids: CASSSLGGADTQYF. In DNA form, the CDR3 reads TGTGCCAGCAGCTCCTTAGGAGGCGCAGATACGCAGTATTTT.

The chain combines TRBV5-1 with TRBJ2-5; D remains unclear. Germline assignment: CDR1 SGHRS and CDR2 YFSETQ. CDR3 length equals 11 residues. Deletions cut 4 bases from V and 1 base from J, with 2 bases between. CDR3 sequence reads: CASSTQETQYF. The CDR3 coding sequence is TGCGCCAGCAGCACCCAAGAGACCCAGTACTTC. Based on the CDR3 plus reference TRBV5-1 and TRBJ2-5, the full variable domain is KAGVTQTPRYLIKTRGQQVTLSCSPISGHRSVSWYQQTPGQGLQFLFEYFSETQRNKGNFPGRFSGRQFSNSRSEMNVSTLELGDSALYLCASSTQETQYFGPGTRLLVL.

V usage is TRBV20-1 and J usage is TRBJ2-5; D unresolved. The ends were cut back, 6 bases at V and 5 bases at J, with 4 bases in the middle. This CDR3 contains 9 residues. Germline V lookup: CDR1 DFQATT, CDR2 SNEGSKA (reference sequence). The chain's CDR3 is CSADETQYF. In DNA form, the CDR3 reads TGCAGTGCGGACGAGACCCAGTACTTC.

The V and J genes are TRBV6-5 and TRBJ1-1, with D tentatively TRBD1 (6 bases). Per germline, CDR1 MNHEY and CDR2 SVGAGI. The V gene lost 5 bases and the J gene lost 2 bases, with 12 bases spanning the gap. This CDR3 is 14 amino acids long. CDR3 sequence reads: CASSVRGFNTEAFF. CDR3 DNA sequence: TGTGCCAGCAGTGTTAGGGGGTTCAACACTGAAGCTTTCTTT.

This rearrangement joins TRBV13 to TRBJ1-2; D not certain. Germline assignment: CDR1 PRHDT and CDR2 FYEKMQ (reference sequence). This CDR3 is 14 amino acids long. V shed 2 bases and J shed 2 bases, with 9 bases lying between them. The CDR3 loop reads CASSLRSSNYGYTF. DNA of the CDR3: TGTGCCAGCAGCTTAAGGTCCTCGAACTATGGCTACACCTTC.

This chain links TRBV7-9 with TRBJ2-5; D call uncertain. The V end was cut by 4 bases, the J end by 4 bases, with 19 bases between. The CDR3 is 16 residues long. Germline V gene lookup returns CDR1 SEHNR and CDR2 FQNEAQ (reference sequence). The CDR3 spells CASSYARLTSRETQYF. DNA of the CDR3: TGTGCCAGCAGCTATGCCAGGCTCACTTCCAGAGAGACCCAGTACTTC. Looking up the rest from reference TRBV7-9 and TRBJ2-5 gives the full variable domain: DTGVSQNPRHKITKRGQNVTFRCDPISEHNRLYWYRQTLGQGPEFLTYFQNEAQLEKSRLLSDRFSAERPKGSFSTLEIQRTEQGDSAMYLCASSYARLTSRETQYFGPGTRLLVL.

V and J are TRBV4-1 and TRBJ2-1; weak D call: TRBD1 (6 bases). Germline V gene data show CDR1 as MGHRA and CDR2 as YSYEKL. The CDR3 covers 17 residues. The V and J ends lost 1 base and 3 bases respectively, with 16 bases between them. The CDR3 coding sequence is TGCGCCAGCAGCCAAGCGCCGAGGACAGCCGTCTACAATGAGCAGTTCTTC. This encodes CASSQAPRTAVYNEQFF.

CDR3 sequence (DNA): TGTGCCAGCAGCACTGACACAACCTACAATGAGCAGTTCTTC. Amino acids: CASSTDTTYNEQFF. J is TRBJ2-1 and V is TRBV7-2; D gene unclear. The CDR3 consists of 14 residues. Between the trimmed V and J ends, which lost 5 bases and 2 bases, there was a span of 10 bases. Germline lookup yields CDR1 SGHTA and CDR2 FQGNSA.

V and J are TRBV10-2 and TRBJ2-3; 12 nucleotides align to TRBD2. The junction had 7 bases not matched to a gene; V was cut back by 6 bases and J by 6 bases. Per germline, CDR1 WSHSY and CDR2 SAAADI. This CDR3 contains 15 residues. For the CDR3, the DNA is TGCGCCAGCAGACGTACTAGCGGGGGGAGGGATACGCAGTATTTT. Translation: CASRRTSGGRDTQYF.